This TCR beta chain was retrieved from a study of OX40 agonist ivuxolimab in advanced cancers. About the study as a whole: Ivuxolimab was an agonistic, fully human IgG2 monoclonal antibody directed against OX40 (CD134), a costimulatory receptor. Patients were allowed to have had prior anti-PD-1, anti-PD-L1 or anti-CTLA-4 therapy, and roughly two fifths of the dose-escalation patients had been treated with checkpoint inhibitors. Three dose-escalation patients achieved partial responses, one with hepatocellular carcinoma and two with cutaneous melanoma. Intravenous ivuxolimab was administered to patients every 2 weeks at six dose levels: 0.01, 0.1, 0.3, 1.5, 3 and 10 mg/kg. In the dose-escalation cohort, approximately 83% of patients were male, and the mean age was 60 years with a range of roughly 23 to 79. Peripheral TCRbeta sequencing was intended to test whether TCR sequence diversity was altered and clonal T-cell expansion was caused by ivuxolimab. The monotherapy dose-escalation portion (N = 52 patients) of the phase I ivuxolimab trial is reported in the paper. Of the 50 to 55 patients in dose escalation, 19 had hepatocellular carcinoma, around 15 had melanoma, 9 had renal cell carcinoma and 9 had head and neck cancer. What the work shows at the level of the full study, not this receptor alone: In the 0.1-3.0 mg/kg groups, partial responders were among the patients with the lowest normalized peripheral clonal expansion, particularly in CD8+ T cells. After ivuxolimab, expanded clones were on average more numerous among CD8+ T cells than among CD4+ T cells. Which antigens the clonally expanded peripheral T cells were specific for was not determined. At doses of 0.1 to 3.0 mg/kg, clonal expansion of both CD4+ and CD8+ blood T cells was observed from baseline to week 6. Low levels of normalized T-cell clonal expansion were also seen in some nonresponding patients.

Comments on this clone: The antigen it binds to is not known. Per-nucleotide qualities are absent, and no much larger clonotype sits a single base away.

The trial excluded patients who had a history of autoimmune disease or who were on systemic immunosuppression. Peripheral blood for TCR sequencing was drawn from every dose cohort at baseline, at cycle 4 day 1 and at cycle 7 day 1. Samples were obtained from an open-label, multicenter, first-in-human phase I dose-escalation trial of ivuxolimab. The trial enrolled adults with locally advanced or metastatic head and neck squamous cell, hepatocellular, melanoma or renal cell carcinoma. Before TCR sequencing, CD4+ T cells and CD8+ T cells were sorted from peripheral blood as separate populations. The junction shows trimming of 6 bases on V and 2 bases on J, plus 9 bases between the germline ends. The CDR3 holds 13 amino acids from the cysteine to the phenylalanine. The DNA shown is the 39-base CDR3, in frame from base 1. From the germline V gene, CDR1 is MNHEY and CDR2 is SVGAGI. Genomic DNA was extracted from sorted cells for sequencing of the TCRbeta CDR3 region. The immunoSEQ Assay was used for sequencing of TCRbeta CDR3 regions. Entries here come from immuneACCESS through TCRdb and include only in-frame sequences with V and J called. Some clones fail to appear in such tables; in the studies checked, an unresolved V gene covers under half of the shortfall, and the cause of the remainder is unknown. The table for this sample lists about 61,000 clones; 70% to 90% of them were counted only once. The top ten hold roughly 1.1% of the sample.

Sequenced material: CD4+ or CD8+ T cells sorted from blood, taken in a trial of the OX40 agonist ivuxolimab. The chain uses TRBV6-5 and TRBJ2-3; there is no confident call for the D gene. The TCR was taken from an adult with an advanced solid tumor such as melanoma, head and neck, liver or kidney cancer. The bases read TGTGCCAGCAGACCTCTGCTCACAGATACGCAGTATTTT. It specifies CASRPLLTDTQYF.